This TCR beta chain was captured in a study of Ad26.COV2.S vaccination and SARS-CoV-2 variants. Overall study context: Recipients of Ad26.COV2.S got it intramuscularly, once or twice 56 days apart. Study-wide points: Spike-specific TCR breadth was greater after Ad26.COV2.S than placebo.

Treatment indicated: roughly 18 received Ad26.COV2.S at low or high dose, single or two shots; 5 received placebo; per-sample allocation not given. Specimen acquisition occurred on day 63 following the initial vaccine or placebo injection. Based in Boston, the donor was an adult of 18-55 years. Clones were read by immunoSEQ multiplex PCR, and TCRdb kept only the in-frame ones, dropping some. The sample holds 350,000 to 450,000 clones, around four fifths seen once. This CDR3 is 13 amino acids long. CDR1 is SGHRS and CDR2 is YFSETQ in the germline V gene. Trimming shortened V by 4 bases and J by 1 base, and 8 bases separated the two germline ends. Notes on this clone: Antigen specificity is unknown.

The chain recombines TRBV5-1 with TRBJ1-1; weak D call: TRBD1 (5 bases). This sequence originates from a person between 18 and 59 years old who received the Ad26.COV2.S COVID-19 vaccine or a placebo. Specimen: peripheral blood, collected in a trial of Ad26.COV2.S vaccine versus placebo. CDR3 amino acids: CASSRGENTEAFF. The CDR3 DNA sequence: TGCGCCAGCAGCCGAGGGGAGAACACTGAAGCTTTCTTT.